A selection of T cell receptor beta chains follows, all from one sample in a study of blood T cell repertoires in COVID-19. Here immunoSEQ multiplex PCR was the method, and the copy in TCRdb shows in-frame clones only, minus some. The repertoire has approximately 120,000 clones, about 77% of them found once; the top ten carry more than 20%. The material sequenced was peripheral blood. The source of these receptors is a human donor in a cohort sampled during active COVID-19. The CDR3 runs from the conserved cysteine through the conserved F or W. The order of the fields is CDR3 length, V gene, D gene, clone size, J gene, CDR3 DNA, CDR3 protein. D genes are given only for firm matches. The size field is filled for only some rows; it gives once, few, many or a size class.

>15|TRBV7-9|NA|NA|TRBJ1-4
TGTGCCAGCACCAGAGGGCGGGATGGTAATGAAAAACTGTTTTTT
CASTRGRDGNEKLFF
>14|TRBV3-1/TRBV3-2|NA|NA|TRBJ1-1
TGTGCCAGCAATCTGACAGGCCGAGACACTGAAGCTTTCTTT
CASNLTGRDTEAFF
>14|TRBV6-5|NA|NA|TRBJ2-2
TGTGCCAGCAGAAGGGGGTCGGGCACCGGGGAGCTGTTTTTT
CASRRGSGTGELFF
>13|TRBV6-5|NA|NA|TRBJ2-5
TGTGCCAGCAGCGAGGGTCGGAAAGAGACCCAGTACTTC
CASSEGRKETQYF
>13|TRBV7-2|NA|NA|TRBJ1-5
TGTGCCAGCAGCTTAGACCGGGAGGAACCCCAGCATTTT
CASSLDREEPQHF
>13|TRBV6-5|NA|NA|TRBJ1-4
TGTGCCAGCAGCGGAACCGGGGTGGAAAAACTGTTTTTT
CASSGTGVEKLFF
>13|TRBV18|NA|NA|TRBJ1-2
TGTGCCAGCTCACCATGGGGGGACTATGGCTACACCTTC
CASSPWGDYGYTF
>18|TRBV10-3|NA|NA|TRBJ1-3
TGTGCCATCAGTGAGTCGTCCTCGCAGGACTCCTCTGGAAACACCATATATTTT
CAISESSSQDSSGNTIYF
>14|TRBV5-4|NA|NA|TRBJ1-2
TGTGCCAGCAGCTTGGCTCTCGGGAGCTATGGCTACACCTTC
CASSLALGSYGYTF
>14|TRBV7-9|NA|few|TRBJ2-7
TGTGCCAGCAGCTTACGACAATTTCCCTACGAGCAGTACTTC
CASSLRQFPYEQYF
>13|TRBV9|NA|NA|TRBJ1-2
TGTGCCAGCAGCGTAGGGCAGAACTATGGCTACACCTTC
CASSVGQNYGYTF
>15|TRBV19|NA|NA|TRBJ2-3
TGTGCCAGTAGTTTGGGTCAGGGTGGCACAGATACGCAGTATTTT
CASSLGQGGTDTQYF
>14|TRBV3-1/TRBV3-2|NA|NA|TRBJ1-3
TGTGCCAGCAGCCAAGCTGATGGGACTTACACCATATATTTT
CASSQADGTYTIYF
>14|TRBV3-1/TRBV3-2|NA|few|TRBJ1-6
TGTGCCAGCAGCCCCGCTGTACTAGGTTCACCCCTCCACTTT
CASSPAVLGSPLHF
>14|TRBV6-2/TRBV6-3|TRBD1|NA|TRBJ1-2
TGTGCCAGCAGTTACGACAGGGCTCGCTATGGCTACACCTTC
CASSYDRARYGYTF
>13|TRBV2|NA|NA|TRBJ1-1
TGTGCCAGCACCCTCGGGGGGGGGTTAGAAGCTTTCTTT
CASTLGGGLEAFF
>13|TRBV11-2|NA|few|TRBJ2-3
TGTGCCAGCAGCTTAGATCGGGAGTATCCGCAGTATTTT
CASSLDREYPQYF
>14|TRBV2|TRBD1|NA|TRBJ1-1
TGTGCCAGCAGTTCAGCAGGGGGTAGGACTGAAGCTTTCTTT
CASSSAGGRTEAFF
>12|TRBV19|NA|NA|TRBJ1-1
TGTGCCAGTCTCGGGGGGGCCGTTGAAGCTTTCTTT
CASLGGAVEAFF
>14|TRBV5-1|TRBD1|NA|TRBJ1-4
TGCGCCAGCAGTTACGGGACAGGGAATGAAAAACTGTTTTTT
CASSYGTGNEKLFF
>14|TRBV19|NA|NA|TRBJ2-7
TGTGCCAGTAGTATAAGAGACAGTACTTACGAGCAGTACTTC
CASSIRDSTYEQYF
>17|TRBV7-8|TRBD1|NA|TRBJ2-6
TGTGCCAGCAGCTGGGACAGGGTGCGCTCTGGGGCCAACGTCCTGACTTTC
CASSWDRVRSGANVLTF
>15|TRBV24-1|TRBD2|few|TRBJ2-1
TGTGCCACCACCGGGCGGGAGGGCTCCTACAATGAGCAGTTCTTC
CATTGREGSYNEQFF
>11|TRBV28|NA|NA|TRBJ1-1
TGTGCCAGCAGTCGGGGGACTGAAGCTTTCTTT
CASSRGTEAFF
>15|TRBV19|TRBD1|NA|TRBJ2-5
TGTGCCAGTAGTATAAGGGACAGGGGCCAAGAGACCCAGTACTTC
CASSIRDRGQETQYF
>15|TRBV19|NA|few|TRBJ2-5
TGTGCCAGTAGTATAGCGGGGAGCCGGCGAGAGACCCAGTACTTC
CASSIAGSRRETQYF
>16|TRBV11-2|NA|NA|TRBJ1-2
TGTGCCAGCAGCTTAGGGCCGGCAGGACTAAACTATGGCTACACCTTC
CASSLGPAGLNYGYTF
>15|TRBV3-1/TRBV3-2|NA|NA|TRBJ1-2
TGTGCCAGCAGCCCTCGCAGGGTTCTCCTCCATGGCTACACCTTC
CASSPRRVLLHGYTF
>15|TRBV18|TRBD2|NA|TRBJ2-2
TGTGCCAGCTCATATCTGGCGGGAGTCGACGGGGAGCTGTTTTTT
CASSYLAGVDGELFF
>13|TRBV7-2|NA|few|TRBJ2-3
TGTGCCAGCAGCTTCCAGACTACAGATACGCAGTATTTT
CASSFQTTDTQYF
>15|TRBV6-5|TRBD1|NA|TRBJ1-2
TGTGCCAGCAGCCGGGACAGCTCCAACCCCTATGGCTACACCTTC
CASSRDSSNPYGYTF
>15|TRBV7-2|NA|NA|TRBJ2-1
TGTGCCAGCAGCTTGGTGGGGGGGCCCGGGAATGAGCAGTTCTTC
CASSLVGGPGNEQFF
>15|TRBV5-4|TRBD1|NA|TRBJ1-1
TGTGCCAGCAGCCTCGGGACAGGGGATAACACTGAAGCTTTCTTT
CASSLGTGDNTEAFF
>16|TRBV27|TRBD1|NA|TRBJ1-1
TGTGCCAGCAGTCGCACGGACAGGGTCAAAAACACTGAAGCTTTCTTT
CASSRTDRVKNTEAFF
>14|TRBV30|NA|NA|TRBJ1-6
TGTGCCTGGAGTCCATGGGGGCTCGGGTCACCCCTCCACTTT
CAWSPWGLGSPLHF
>19|TRBV27|TRBD1|once|TRBJ1-5
TGTGCCAGCAGTTTATATCCCCCCGGACAGGGGCTCAGCAATCAGCCCCAGCATTTT
CASSLYPPGQGLSNQPQHF
>18|TRBV7-2|TRBD2|NA|TRBJ2-3
TGTGCCAGCAGCTTCGGACGCGGCAGCGGGGGGAACGGGGATACGCAGTATTTT
CASSFGRGSGGNGDTQYF
>14|TRBV28|NA|once|TRBJ1-6
TGTGCCAGCAGTGCACGGGGCTATAATTCACCCCTCCACTTT
CASSARGYNSPLHF
>13|TRBV10-3|TRBD2|NA|TRBJ2-3
TGTGCCATCCGACGGGAGGGCACAGATACGCAGTATTTT
CAIRREGTDTQYF
>17|TRBV27|TRBD1|NA|TRBJ1-2
TGTGCCAGCAGTCCAGCCCTGAGTTGGGACAGGGGGTATGGCTACACCTTC
CASSPALSWDRGYGYTF
>15|TRBV11-2|TRBD2|NA|TRBJ2-1
TGTGCCAGCAGCTTCCTAGCGGGAGTGAGAAATGAGCAGTTCTTC
CASSFLAGVRNEQFF
>14|TRBV5-4|NA|few|TRBJ2-2
TGTGCCAGCAGCTTTGGAAGGGGCTCCGGGGAGCTGTTTTTT
CASSFGRGSGELFF
>12|TRBV6-5|NA|few|TRBJ2-7
TGTGCCAGCAGTTATCAGGGCTACGAGCAGTACTTC
CASSYQGYEQYF
>12|TRBV6-5|NA|NA|TRBJ1-1
TGTGCCAGCAAGGACAGTTACACTGAAGCTTTCTTT
CASKDSYTEAFF
>15|TRBV10-3|TRBD1|NA|TRBJ1-2
TGTGCCATCAGTGAGTCAACAGGGGGCAACTATGGCTACACCTTC
CAISESTGGNYGYTF
>16|TRBV7-9|TRBD2|NA|TRBJ2-1
TGTGCCAGCAGGCTTGGAGGAAGCGGGAGTGTTAATGAGCAGTTCTTC
CASRLGGSGSVNEQFF
>12|TRBV25-1|NA|many|TRBJ1-1
TGTGCCAGCAGTGAATTCTTCACTGAAGCTTTCTTT
CASSEFFTEAFF
>12|TRBV30|NA|NA|TRBJ2-3
TGTGCCTGGAGTGATTTGGGACTCGGGATGTATTTT
CAWSDLGLGMYF
>14|TRBV19|NA|NA|TRBJ1-2
TGTGCCAGTAGTCGGGTCCCTTCTAACTATGGCTACACCTTC
CASSRVPSNYGYTF
>16|TRBV28|NA|NA|TRBJ2-7
TGTGCCAGCAGTACCCGATGGGTGGGGGCTCACTACGAGCAGTACTTC
CASSTRWVGAHYEQYF
>17|TRBV2|NA|NA|TRBJ1-3
TGTGCCAGCAGGGAAGTAGGGACACCGAGCTCTGGAAACACCATATATTTT
CASREVGTPSSGNTIYF
>20|TRBV28|TRBD1|NA|TRBJ2-7
TGTGCCAGCAGTGCGGACAGGGGGCTCGCGGGGGGAACGGACTCCTACGAGCAGTACTTC
CASSADRGLAGGTDSYEQYF
>11|TRBV2|NA|few|TRBJ1-2
TGTGCCAGCCTGGGACTTCGCGGCTACACCTTC
CASLGLRGYTF
>15|TRBV19|TRBD1|few|TRBJ2-2
TGTGCCAGTAGGACCCCAGGGGGGAACACCGGGGAGCTGTTTTTT
CASRTPGGNTGELFF